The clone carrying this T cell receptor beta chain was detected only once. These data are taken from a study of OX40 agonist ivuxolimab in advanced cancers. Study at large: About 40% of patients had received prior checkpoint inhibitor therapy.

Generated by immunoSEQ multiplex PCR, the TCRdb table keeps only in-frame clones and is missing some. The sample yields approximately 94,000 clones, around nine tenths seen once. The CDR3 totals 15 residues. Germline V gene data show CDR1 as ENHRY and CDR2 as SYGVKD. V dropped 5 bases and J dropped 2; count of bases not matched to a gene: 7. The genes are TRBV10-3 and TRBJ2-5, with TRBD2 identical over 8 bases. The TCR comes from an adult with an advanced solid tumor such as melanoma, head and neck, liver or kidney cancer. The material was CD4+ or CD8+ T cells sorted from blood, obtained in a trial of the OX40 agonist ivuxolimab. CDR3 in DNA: TGTGCCATCAGTCTTCGGGAGGGGGGGCAAGAGACCCAGTACTTC. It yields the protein CAISLREGGQETQYF.